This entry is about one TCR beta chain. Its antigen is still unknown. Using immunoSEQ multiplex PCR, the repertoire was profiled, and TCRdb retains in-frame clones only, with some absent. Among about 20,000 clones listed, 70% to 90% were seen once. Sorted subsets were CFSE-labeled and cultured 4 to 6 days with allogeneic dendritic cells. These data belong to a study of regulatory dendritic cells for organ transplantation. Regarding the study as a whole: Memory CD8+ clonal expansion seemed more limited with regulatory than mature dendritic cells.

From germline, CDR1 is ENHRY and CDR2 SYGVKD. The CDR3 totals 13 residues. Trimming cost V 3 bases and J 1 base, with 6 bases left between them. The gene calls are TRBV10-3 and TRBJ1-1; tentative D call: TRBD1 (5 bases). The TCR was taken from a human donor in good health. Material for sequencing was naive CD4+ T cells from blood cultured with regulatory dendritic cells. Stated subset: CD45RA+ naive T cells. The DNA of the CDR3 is TGTGCCATCAGTGACGGACAGAACACTGAAGCTTTCTTT. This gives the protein CAISDGQNTEAFF.